The T cell receptor (beta chain) described here comes from a study of CD8+CD57+ T cells in acquired aplastic anemia. Per the germline V gene, CDR1 is MGHDK and CDR2 is SYGVNS. V was shortened by 4 bases and J by 6 bases, with 7 bases between the two germline ends. The CDR3 sequence is 11 residues long. All patients picked for sequencing had shown, by flow cytometry, an expansion of CD8+CD57+ cells. Blood sampling was performed on the patients, and none of them had received therapy by then. The template used for profiling TCR beta VDJ and CDR3 was genomic DNA. TCRdb re-called the reads through MiXCR, storing one row per CDR3 protein. This sample carries about 190,000 distinct CDR3 sequences, 48% of them seen once, and the ten largest clones take about 9.7%.

This clonotype was obtained from a human donor with aplastic anemia. The chain recombines TRBV25-1 with TRBJ2-7; unclear D gene. The sequencing sample was made of sorted CD4+, CD8+, or CD8+CD57+ T cells (not recorded which) from PBMCs. In nucleotides, the CDR3 is TGTGCCAGCAGTGGCCAAGGCGAGCAGTACTTC. It yields the protein CASSGQGEQYF.